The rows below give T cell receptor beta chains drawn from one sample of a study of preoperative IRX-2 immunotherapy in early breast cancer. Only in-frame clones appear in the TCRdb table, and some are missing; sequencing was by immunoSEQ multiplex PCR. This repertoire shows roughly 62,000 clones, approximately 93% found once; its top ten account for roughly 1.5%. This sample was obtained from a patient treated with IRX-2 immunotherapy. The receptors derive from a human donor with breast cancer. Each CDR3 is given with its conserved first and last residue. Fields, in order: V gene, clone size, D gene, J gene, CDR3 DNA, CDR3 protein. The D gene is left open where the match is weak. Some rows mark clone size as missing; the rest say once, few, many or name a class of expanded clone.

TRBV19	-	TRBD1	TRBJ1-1	TGTGCCAGTAGGCTCCGGGACAGGGACCCTGAAGCTTTCTTT	CASRLRDRDPEAFF
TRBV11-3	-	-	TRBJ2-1	TGTGCCAGCAGCTTAGATGGGTGGGCCCCACACAATGAGCAGTTCTTC	CASSLDGWAPHNEQFF
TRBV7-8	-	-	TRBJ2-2	TGTGCCAGCAGCTTGAAGACACCGAGGAACACCGGGGAGCTGTTTTTT	CASSLKTPRNTGELFF
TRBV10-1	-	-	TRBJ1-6	TGCGCCAGCAGTGGACGATCACCCCTCCACTTT	CASSGRSPLHF
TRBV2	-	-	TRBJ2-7	TGTGCCAGCTTAGTCGCTAGCCGGGACTACGAGCAGTACTTC	CASLVASRDYEQYF
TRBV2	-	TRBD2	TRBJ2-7	TGTGCCAGCAGGGGAGGGAGAACAGGCTCCTACGAGCAGTACTTC	CASRGGRTGSYEQYF
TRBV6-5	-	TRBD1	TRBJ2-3	TGTGCCAGCAGTTACTCGGGACAGGGGGTAGGAGATACGCAGTATTTT	CASSYSGQGVGDTQYF
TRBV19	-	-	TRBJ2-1	TGTGCCAGCCGCTCCGACCGGTACAATGAGCAGTTCTTC	CASRSDRYNEQFF
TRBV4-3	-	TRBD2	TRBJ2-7	TGCGCCAGCAGCCAAGATGGGGCTAGCGGGGTGGCCTACGAGCAGTACTTC	CASSQDGASGVAYEQYF
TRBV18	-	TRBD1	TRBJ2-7	TGTGCCAGCTCACCTCTGGGACAGGGGGCTGCGGGCTTATTCTACGAGCAGTACTTC	CASSPLGQGAAGLFYEQYF
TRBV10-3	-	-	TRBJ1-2	TGTGCCATCAGTTCGGGGGGCCATGGCTACACCTTC	CAISSGGHGYTF
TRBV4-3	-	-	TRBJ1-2	TGCGCCAGCAGCCAAGATTTCAGGGTAGAGAGCTATGGCTACACCTTC	CASSQDFRVESYGYTF
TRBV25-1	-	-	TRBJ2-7	TGTGCCAGCACGTCGTCTTTGGGTCCCGGGAACGAGCAGTACTTC	CASTSSLGPGNEQYF
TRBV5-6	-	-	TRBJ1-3	TGTGCCAGCAGCTTGCAATTGTTCTCTGGAAACACCATATATTTT	CASSLQLFSGNTIYF
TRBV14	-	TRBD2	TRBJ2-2	TGTGCCAGCAGGAAGGGACTAGCGGGAGTTGCCGGGGAGCTGTTTTTT	CASRKGLAGVAGELFF
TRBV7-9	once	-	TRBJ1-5	TGTGCCAGCAGCTCCGACCGAGAGGGGCAGCCCCAGCATTTT	CASSSDREGQPQHF
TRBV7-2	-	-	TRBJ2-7	TGTGCCAGCAGCTTAGGACAAGAGCAGTACTTC	CASSLGQEQYF
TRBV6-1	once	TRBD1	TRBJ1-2	TGTGCCAGCAGTGAAGGACAGGGAATTGCTGGCTACACCTTC	CASSEGQGIAGYTF
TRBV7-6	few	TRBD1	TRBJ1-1	TGTGCCAGCAGCCGACGACAGGGGACGAACACTGAAGCTTTCTTT	CASSRRQGTNTEAFF
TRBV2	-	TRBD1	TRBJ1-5	TGTGCCAGCAATAGACAGGGGCCATCCAATCAGCCCCAGCATTTT	CASNRQGPSNQPQHF
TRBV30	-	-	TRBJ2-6	TGTGCCTGGAGTTCTCAGGGCGGTGGGGCCAACGTCCTGACTTTC	CAWSSQGGGANVLTF
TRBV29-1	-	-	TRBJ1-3	TGCAGCGTTGAACCCCAGGGTCGGCCAAACACCATATATTTT	CSVEPQGRPNTIYF
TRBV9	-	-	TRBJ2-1	TGTGCCAGCAGCGTAGGGGCAGCATCTTACAATGAGCAGTTCTTC	CASSVGAASYNEQFF
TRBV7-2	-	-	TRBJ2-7	TGTGCCAGCAGCTGGGGGGACGGGGTCTACGAGCAGTACTTC	CASSWGDGVYEQYF
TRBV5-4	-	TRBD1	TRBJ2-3	TGTGCCAGCAGCTTGCCACAGGGGGCGAAAGATACGCAGTATTTT	CASSLPQGAKDTQYF
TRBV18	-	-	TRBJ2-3	TGTGCCAGCTCACCCATGGCCACAGATACGCAGTATTTT	CASSPMATDTQYF
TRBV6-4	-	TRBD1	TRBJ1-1	TGTGCCAGCAGTGAGACAGGGAGGGCTGAAGCTTTCTTT	CASSETGRAEAFF
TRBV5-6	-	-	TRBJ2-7	TGTGCCAGCAGCCTGGGCGGGGAGGCAGGAGCATTTTACGAGCAGTACTTC	CASSLGGEAGAFYEQYF
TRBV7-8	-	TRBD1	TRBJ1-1	TGTGCCAGCAGCTTAGCCCCCCAGGGGGCGAGGACTGAAGCTTTCTTT	CASSLAPQGARTEAFF
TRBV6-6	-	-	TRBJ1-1	TGTGCCACCGATCGTGAGGGCTTGGGGAGCACTGAAGCTTTCTTT	CATDREGLGSTEAFF
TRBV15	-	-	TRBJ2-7	TGTGCCACCAGCAGAGAGGGGGTAGGTGGTCGAGGCTACGAGCAGTACTTC	CATSREGVGGRGYEQYF
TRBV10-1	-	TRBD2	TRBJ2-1	TGCGCCAGCAGTGAGGTAAGCGGGGGGTACAATGAGCAGTTCTTC	CASSEVSGGYNEQFF
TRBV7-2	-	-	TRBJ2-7	TGTGCCAGCAGCCCCCGACTGGGAACCTACGAGCAGTACTTC	CASSPRLGTYEQYF
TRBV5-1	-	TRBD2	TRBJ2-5	TGCGCCAGCAGCTGGATAGCGGGGGCCTTGGGGGAGACCCAGTACTTC	CASSWIAGALGETQYF
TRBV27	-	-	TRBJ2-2	TGTGCCAGCAGCCCCAGGACAGCCTCCGCGAACACCGGGGAGCTGTTTTTT	CASSPRTASANTGELFF
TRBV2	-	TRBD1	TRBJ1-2	TGTGCCAGCAGGGGGACAGACATTCTCTATGGCTACACCTTC	CASRGTDILYGYTF
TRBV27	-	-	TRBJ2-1	TGTGCCAGCTCAATGGGGTGGGGGGACCTCTCCTACAATGAGCAGTTCTTC	CASSMGWGDLSYNEQFF
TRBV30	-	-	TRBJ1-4	TGTGCCTGGAGTGTACGACTTCGGGAAAAACTGTTTTTT	CAWSVRLREKLFF
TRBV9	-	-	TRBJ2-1	TGTGCCAGCAGCGTAGATCAGGGTAGGGGAAAGCAGTTCTTC	CASSVDQGRGKQFF
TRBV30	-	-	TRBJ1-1	TGTGCCTGGGGCTCGGGCATGAACACTGAAGCTTTCTTT	CAWGSGMNTEAFF
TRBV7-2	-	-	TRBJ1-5	TGTGCCAGCAGCTTAGCTCGGAATAGCAATCAGCCCCAGCATTTT	CASSLARNSNQPQHF
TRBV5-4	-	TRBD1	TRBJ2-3	TGTGCCAGCAGCCGTACTTCCGGGACAGGGGGCTGGTGGGATACGCAGTATTTT	CASSRTSGTGGWWDTQYF
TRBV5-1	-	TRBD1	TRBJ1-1	TGCGCCAGCAGCTCTGGGACAGGGGGAACTGAAGCTTTCTTT	CASSSGTGGTEAFF
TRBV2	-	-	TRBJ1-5	TGTGCCAGCAGCCGGGGGACGGGGCAGCCCCAGCATTTT	CASSRGTGQPQHF
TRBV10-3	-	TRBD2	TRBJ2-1	TGTGCCATCAGTCAGGGACTAGGGGAAAATGAGCAGTTCTTC	CAISQGLGENEQFF
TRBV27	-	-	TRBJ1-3	TGTGCCAGCAGGGGCAGGGGTCGCTCTGGAAACACCATATATTTT	CASRGRGRSGNTIYF
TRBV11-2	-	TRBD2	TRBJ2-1	TGTGCCAGCAGCTTAAGGACGGGAGGGGACAATGAGCAGTTCTTC	CASSLRTGGDNEQFF
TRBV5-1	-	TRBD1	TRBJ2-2	TGCGCCAGCAGCTTGGGGGACAGGGAGGCCGGGGAGCTGTTTTTT	CASSLGDREAGELFF
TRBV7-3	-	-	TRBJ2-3	TGTGCCAGCAGCTTGGGTGATTTAAGCACAGATACGCAGTATTTT	CASSLGDLSTDTQYF
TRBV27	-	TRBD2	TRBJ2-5	TGTGCCAGCAGTGGACTAGCGGGGGTCCCTCGAGGGCAAGAGACCCAGTACTTC	CASSGLAGVPRGQETQYF
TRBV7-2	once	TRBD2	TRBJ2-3	TGTGCCAGCAGCTTAGACCTGTTACTAGCGGGGGGCTCAGATACGCAGTATTTT	CASSLDLLLAGGSDTQYF
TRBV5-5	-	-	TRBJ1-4	TGTGCCAGCAGCCAAGGAAGAGCGGATGAAAAACTGTTTTTT	CASSQGRADEKLFF
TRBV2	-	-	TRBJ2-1	TGTGCCAGCAGTGATGACCCTCCTGAGCAGTTCTTC	CASSDDPPEQFF
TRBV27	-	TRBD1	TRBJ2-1	TGTGCCAGCAGAACCGGGACAGACTACAATGAGCAGTTCTTC	CASRTGTDYNEQFF
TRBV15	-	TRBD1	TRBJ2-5	TGTGCCACCAGCAGAGACATAGGGGGCGATGAGACCCAGTACTTC	CATSRDIGGDETQYF